This T cell receptor beta chain was identified during a study of blood T cells in healthy people across ages. A sample-barcoded 5' primer and a J-beta primer mix were used in a second PCR of roughly 7 to 11 cycles. TCRdb reanalysed the 5' RACE reads using MiXCR and keeps one entry per CDR3 protein. Here the sample spans about 800,000 distinct CDR3 sequences, roughly 46% being singletons. The length of the CDR3 is 13 residues. Germline CDR1 SGHNT, CDR2 YENEEA. Trimming removed 4 bases at V and 3 bases at J, with 10 bases between. The chain joins TRBV11-3 to TRBJ2-7; a possible D gene is TRBD1 (5 bases). Sequenced: blood. The origin of this receptor is a man older than 75 in good health. CDR3 DNA sequence: TGTGCCAGCAGCTCCCGACAGTTCTACGAGCAGTACTTC. Translated, it gives CASSSRQFYEQYF.